This T cell receptor beta chain was obtained from a study of T cell repertoires in cytomegalovirus infection. Study information: As its CMV epitopes, the study selected recently identified HLA-C-restricted and well-studied HLA-B-restricted targets. Both CMV infection and a matching HLA type were indicated by public TCR beta signatures.

About this clonotype: The target antigen is unknown.

TCRdb passed the reads through MiXCR, listing each CDR3 protein once. The table has about 900,000 distinct CDR3 sequences, around 29% seen once; the top ten hold around 15%. Findings and caveats of the study: Cumulative frequency of public TCR beta families picked out carriers of CMV plus the relevant HLA. What dominated the ex vivo response were HLA-C-restricted CMV-specific TCR beta clonotypes.

This CDR3 comprises 13 residues. Germline CDR1 reads MNHEY; CDR2 reads SMNVEV (reference sequence). V dropped 7 bases and J dropped 1 base, with 11 bases sitting between them. This material consisted of cultured CD8+ T cells from PBMCs, taken from culture after CMV antigen stimulation. The chain uses TRBV27 and TRBJ2-7, with D maybe TRBD1 (6 bases). This clonotype was obtained from a human donor in good health (CMV status not recorded). Some clones in this sample may be carry-over from other donors' samples. The CDR3, as DNA: TGTGCCAGCACTAGAACAGGGTCCTACGAGCAGTACTTC. It encodes CASTRTGSYEQYF.